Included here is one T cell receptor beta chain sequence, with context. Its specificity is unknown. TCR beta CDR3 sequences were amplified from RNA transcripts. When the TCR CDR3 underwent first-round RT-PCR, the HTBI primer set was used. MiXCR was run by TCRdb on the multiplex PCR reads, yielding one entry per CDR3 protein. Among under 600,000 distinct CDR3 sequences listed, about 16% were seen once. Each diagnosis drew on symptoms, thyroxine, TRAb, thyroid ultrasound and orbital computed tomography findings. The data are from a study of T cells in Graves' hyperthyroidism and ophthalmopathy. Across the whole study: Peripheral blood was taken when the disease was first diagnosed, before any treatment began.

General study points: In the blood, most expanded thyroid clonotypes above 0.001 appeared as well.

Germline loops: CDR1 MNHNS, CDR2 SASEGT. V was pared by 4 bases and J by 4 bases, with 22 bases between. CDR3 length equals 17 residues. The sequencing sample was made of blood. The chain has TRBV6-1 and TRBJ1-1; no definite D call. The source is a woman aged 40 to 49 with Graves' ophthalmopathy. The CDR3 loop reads CASSGARRQLTGTEAFF. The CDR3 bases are TGTGCCAGCAGTGGCGCAAGGAGGCAGCTAACTGGCACTGAAGCTTTCTTT.